This TCR beta chain is from a study of blood T cell repertoires in COVID-19. On the study more broadly: The origin of the acute and convalescent COVID-19 samples was the United States, Italy and Spain.

CDR3 length equals 11 residues. Looked up from germline, CDR1 is LGHDT and CDR2 is YNNKEL (reference sequence). Trimming shortened V by 5 bases and J by 11 bases, and 12 bases separated the two germline ends. In the authors' methods: It was from reference gene primer amplification that nucleated cell counts were estimated. The repertoire was sequenced with immunoSEQ multiplex PCR; TCRdb's copy has only in-frame clones and lacks some. V, J and clone size reflect that table, while D and trimming were determined from the DNA. The table records around 430,000 clones, around 88% of them present only once. This clone turned up a few times.

The receptor was derived from a woman in her 50s with COVID-19, enrolled during active disease. Sequenced: peripheral blood. The chain carries TRBV3-1 (or the pseudogene TRBV3-2) and TRBJ1-1; the D gene is possibly TRBD1 (6 bases). The CDR3 loop is CASSGGSLAFF. In DNA form, the CDR3 reads TGTGCCAGCAGCGGGGGCTCCCTTGCTTTCTTT.